These 9 T cell receptor beta chains came from one sample sequenced in a study of Graves' ophthalmopathy and Graves' hyperthyroidism. Transcripts of RNA were the source for amplifying TCR beta CDR3 regions. The first-round RT-PCR employed HTBI primers together with the Qiagen OneStep RT-PCR kit. A multiplex PCR was then performed as the second round. From the multiplex PCR reads, TCRdb called clonotypes with MiXCR, one entry per CDR3 protein. The sample includes around 1.1 million distinct CDR3 sequences, about 35% seen only once; the top ten take around 10%. The sample was peripheral blood or thyroid tissue (not recorded which). These receptors were collected from an adult man with Graves' hyperthyroidism.

The chain uses TRBV15 and TRBJ1-2, with D unresolved. The CDR3 is made up of 14 amino acids. Germline CDR1 reads LNHNV; CDR2 reads YYDKDF (reference sequence). The V gene lost 5 bases and the J gene lost 5 bases, with 15 bases spanning the gap. CDR3 sequence: CATSGEKRLYGYTF. CDR3 DNA sequence: TGTGCCACCAGCGGGGAGAAACGATTGTATGGCTACACCTTC.

This clonotype is a singleton in its sample. This chain connects TRBV25-1 to TRBJ2-7, with D perhaps matching TRBD1 (5 bases). There are 16 residues in the CDR3. Germline loops: CDR1 MGHDK, CDR2 SYGVNS. CDR3 sequence (DNA): TGTGCTAGAGTTTCCGTCTCGCGCCTCAGGGATTACGAGCAGTACTTC. Its translation is CARVSVSRLRDYEQYF.

This CDR3 is CASSSRVGETF. CDR3 coding DNA: TGTGCCAGCAGTAGTCGAGTAGGGGAGACCTTC. The chain joins TRBV11-1 to TRBJ1-2, with a tentative D call TRBD1 (5 bases). V lost 6 bases, J lost 14 bases, and 16 bases lay in between. There are 11 residues in the CDR3. Germline values: CDR1 SGHAT, CDR2 FQDESV (reference sequence). Looking up the rest from reference TRBV11-1 and TRBJ1-2 gives the full variable domain: EAEVAQSPRYKITEKSQAVAFWCDPISGHATLYWYRQILGQGPELLVQFQDESVVDDSQLPKDRFSAERLKGVDSTLKIQPAELGDSAMYLCASSSRVGETFGSGTRLTVV.

The V call is TRBV24-1, the J call TRBJ2-7; 8 bases fit TRBD1. Germline CDR1 reads KGHDR; CDR2 reads SFDVKD. The CDR3 consists of 14 residues. With V trimmed by 5 bases and J by 2 bases, 4 bases remained unmatched. CDR3 in amino acids: CATSVSGQAYEQYF. For the CDR3, the DNA is TGTGCCACCAGTGTCTCGGGACAGGCCTACGAGCAGTACTTC.

The genes are TRBV15 and TRBJ1-2; tentatively, D is TRBD1 (6 bases). CDR1 and CDR2 (germline): LNHNV, YYDKDF (reference sequence). The length of the CDR3 is 13 residues. Trimming cost V 3 bases and J 6 bases, with 11 bases left between them. Written as DNA, the CDR3 is TGTGCCACCAGCAGGCCACAGGGCCATGGCTACACCTTC. It specifies CATSRPQGHGYTF.

This clonotype was recorded once. This may stem from a read error, because a much larger clone lies one nucleotide away. This sequence joins TRBV10-3 and TRBJ2-7; 9 bases are shared with TRBD2. V shed 6 bases and J 4 bases; nucleotides not matched to a gene: 13. The germline gives CDR1 ENHRY, CDR2 SYGVKD. This CDR3 region has 16 residues. The CDR3 sequence: CAISAPTSGTYYEQYV. The DNA for the CDR3 is TGTGCCATCAGCGCCCCGACTAGCGGAACCTATTACGAGCAGTACGTC.

This clonotype was detected ten times or more. The genes are TRBV7-9 and TRBJ1-4, with TRBD1 as a possible D gene (5 bases). The CDR3 contains 13 residues. The germline V gene encodes CDR1 SEHNR and CDR2 FQNEAQ (reference sequence). V was shortened by 4 bases and J by 8 bases, with 11 bases between the two germline ends. CDR3 region: CASSSGTAEKLFF. For the CDR3, the DNA is TGTGCCAGCAGCTCCGGGACGGCCGAAAAACTGTTTTTT.

J is TRBJ2-2 and V is TRBV15; D perhaps matches TRBD2 (6 bases). Per germline, CDR1 LNHNV and CDR2 YYDKDF (reference sequence). V was shortened by 1 base and J by 6 bases, with 15 bases between the two germline ends. The CDR3 runs to 16 residues. In DNA, the CDR3 is TGTGCCACCAGCAGAGGAACCGGGGGTATCTCCGGGGAGCTGTTTTTT. The encoded protein is CATSRGTGGISGELFF. The full variable domain, in which reference TRBV15 and TRBJ2-2 provide the parts outside the CDR3, is DAMVIQNPRYQVTQFGKPVTLSCSQTLNHNVMYWYQQKSSQAPKLLFHYYDKDFNNEADTPDNFQSRRPNTSFCFLDIRSPGLGDTAMYLCATSRGTGGISGELFFGEGSRLTVL.

This clonotype was picked up many times. The chain carries TRBV2 and TRBJ2-2; 7 bases agree with TRBD1. CDR1 is SNHLY, CDR2 FYNNEI, per germline. The CDR3 consists of 14 residues. V shed 6 bases and J 2 bases; nucleotides not matched to a gene: 3. Here the CDR3 DNA reads TGTGCCAGCAGCAGGGGGACCAACACCGGGGAGCTGTTTTTT. Its protein is CASSRGTNTGELFF.